This T cell receptor beta chain was captured by sequencing in a study of T cell responses to AZD1222 COVID-19 vaccine. Produced via immunoSEQ multiplex PCR; TCRdb's table is partial and in-frame only. The sample records 150,000 to 200,000 clones, more than 80% being singletons. General study results and limits: Distributed over spike, vaccine-associated CD4 TCRs predominated at 160-218 and 743-854. Nearly half of unique spike-specific TCRs reportedly avoided B.1.351 and B.1.1.7 mutated regions. It should be noted that donors were predominantly white British and more often female, and clonal diversity was possibly underestimated. After two AZD1222 doses, spike-specific TCR breadth and depth rose versus day 0.

Trimming pared 2 bases from V and 4 bases from J, leaving 11 bases between. This CDR3 has 14 residues. The germline V gene encodes CDR1 SEHNR and CDR2 FQNEAQ (reference sequence). Notes on this clone: Its antigen remains unidentified.

The rearrangement uses TRBV7-9 and TRBJ2-5; D is ambiguous. The sequencing used peripheral blood, collected 28 days after the second dose of the MenACWY control vaccine. The sequence was obtained from an adult who received the MenACWY meningococcal vaccine as a control. CDR3 protein: CASSLNSKGETQYF. CDR3 in DNA: TGTGCCAGCAGCTTAAACTCGAAGGGAGAGACCCAGTACTTC.